The 20 T cell receptor beta chains given below trace back to one sample, sequenced in a study of human T cells and chemical hapten exposure. MiXCR, applied by TCRdb to the RACE reads, yields one record per CDR3 protein. The sample lists around 50,000 distinct CDR3 sequences, around 9.3% occurring once. Specified time point: patch test 1, 2 weeks after DPC sensitization. Specified treatment: therapeutic diphenylcyclopropenone sensitization with weekly scalp DPC. The specimen was whole blood, collected in connection with sensitization to the hapten diphenylcyclopropenone (DPC). Source of these receptors: a woman in her forties or fifties with alopecia areata. Some clones in this sample may be carry-over from other donors' samples.

This clonotype was seen more than once but under ten times. The chain combines TRBV28 with TRBJ2-2, with D perhaps TRBD2 (5 bases). Germline values: CDR1 MDHEN, CDR2 SYDVKM. The V end lost 3 bases, the J end lost 1 base, and 9 bases lay between the germline ends. This CDR3 is 15 amino acids long. CDR3: CASSFLGRNTGELFF. The CDR3 DNA is TGTGCCAGCAGTTTTTTGGGGAGGAACACCGGGGAGCTGTTTTTT.

This clonotype has a count of ten or more. The chain couples TRBV6-5 to TRBJ1-1; TRBD1 might be the D (6 bases). The CDR3 is 14 amino acids. Germline V gives CDR1 MNHEY, CDR2 SVGAGI. Trimming removed 5 bases from V and 4 bases from J, with 14 bases in between. The CDR3: CASSRSGEGTEAFF. The CDR3 region has the DNA TGTGCCAGCAGTCGATCAGGGGAAGGCACTGAAGCTTTCTTT.

The rearrangement uses TRBV20-1 and TRBJ2-7; 10 bases agree with TRBD2. This CDR3 is built from 14 residues. The V segment lost 3 bases and the J segment 0 bases; nucleotides outside the gene matches: 2. Germline V lookup: CDR1 DFQATT, CDR2 SNEGSKA (reference sequence). This CDR3 is CSASPSGSSYEQYF. In DNA, the CDR3 is TGCAGTGCTAGCCCTAGCGGGAGCTCCTACGAGCAGTACTTC.

Here the CDR3 reads CASSFTEAGTDTQYF. The CDR3 region has the DNA TGTGCCAGCAGTTTCACGGAGGCTGGCACAGATACGCAGTATTTT. The V call is TRBV5-6, the J call TRBJ2-3, with D perhaps TRBD2 (5 bases). With 5 bases removed from V and 1 base from J, the gap between germline ends came to 14 bases. This CDR3 contains 15 residues. CDR1 is SGHDT and CDR2 is YYEEEE in the germline V gene.

This clonotype was recorded many times. The V gene is TRBV20-1, the J gene TRBJ1-1, with 7 bases fitting TRBD1. Germline V gene lookup returns CDR1 DFQATT and CDR2 SNEGSKA (reference sequence). Germline trimming cut 6 bases from V and 0 bases from J; bases unmatched to any gene: 16. CDR3 size: 17 residues. CDR3 sequence (DNA): TGCAGTGCAACCCGACAGGGCCCGTACCGGATGAACACTGAAGCTTTCTTT. This encodes CSATRQGPYRMNTEAFF.

This clonotype has at least ten counts. The V and J genes are TRBV28 and TRBJ2-7; 7 nucleotides match TRBD1. CDR3 size: 15 residues. J was trimmed by 0 bases and V by 4 bases; bases with no gene match: 6. CDR1 MDHEN and CDR2 SYDVKM come from the germline V gene. CDR3 DNA: TGTGCCAGCAGTTCTCCGGGACAGAACTCCTACGAGCAGTACTTC. This encodes CASSSPGQNSYEQYF.

There are many counts of this clonotype. The J gene is TRBJ1-5, the V gene TRBV6-5, with TRBD1 identical over 8 bases. J was trimmed by 6 bases and V by 4 bases; bases with no gene match: 8. There are 15 residues in the CDR3. Germline V lookup: CDR1 MNHEY, CDR2 SVGAGI. As DNA, the CDR3 is TGTGCCAGCAGTTCCGACAGGGGTTCTGGTCAGCCCCAGCATTTT. Translated: CASSSDRGSGQPQHF.

Ten or more counts support this clonotype. V and J are TRBV5-4 and TRBJ1-4; a possible D gene is TRBD1 (5 bases). The CDR3 covers 14 residues. The germline V and J ends were trimmed by 0 bases and 8 bases, with 11 bases remaining between them. Germline values: CDR1 SGHNT, CDR2 YYREEE (reference sequence). The CDR3 DNA sequence: TGTGCCAGCAGCTTGGCCCCACAGGCGGAAAAACTGTTTTTT. Amino acid sequence: CASSLAPQAEKLFF.

This clonotype has a count of ten or more. The rearrangement links TRBV2 to TRBJ2-6; no clear D. V lost 8 bases to trimming and J lost 9 bases, with 20 bases between them. The length of the CDR3 is 15 residues. Germline values: CDR1 SNHLY, CDR2 FYNNEI. The CDR3 reads CASSFNAAGVNVLTF. The CDR3 DNA is TGTGCCAGCTCATTTAACGCAGCCGGTGTCAACGTCCTGACTTTC.

This clonotype was seen at least ten times. The chain uses TRBV7-9 and TRBJ2-3, with D possibly TRBD2 on 6 matching bases. With 5 bases removed from V and 4 bases from J, the gap between germline ends came to 10 bases. This CDR3 is 13 amino acids long. Germline V gene data show CDR1 as SEHNR and CDR2 as FQNEAQ (reference sequence). The CDR3 reads CASSRGWADTQYF. DNA for the CDR3: TGTGCCAGCAGCCGGGGGTGGGCAGATACGCAGTATTTT.

This clonotype was recorded many times. V usage is TRBV27 and J usage is TRBJ2-2; 10 nucleotides align to TRBD2. Losses at the gene ends were 2 bases for V and 3 bases for J; bases not matched to a gene: 6. CDR3 length: 17 amino acids. The germline V gene encodes CDR1 MNHEY and CDR2 SMNVEV (reference sequence). As DNA, the CDR3 is TGTGCCAGCAGTTTAGATAGCGGGAGGACCGACACCGGGGAGCTGTTTTTT. Protein sequence: CASSLDSGRTDTGELFF.

This clonotype was seen repeatedly, ten times or more. V gene TRBV3-1 combines with J gene TRBJ2-1; 7 bases map to TRBD2. With V trimmed by 2 bases and J by 9 bases, 16 bases remained unmatched. The CDR3 spans 17 residues. Germline CDR1 is LGHDT and CDR2 is YNNKEL (reference sequence). In nucleotides, the CDR3 is TGTGCCAGCAGCCAACCACGATCGGGAGGTAGTAAGAGTGAGCAGTTCTTC. This translates into CASSQPRSGGSKSEQFF.

This clonotype has a count of ten or more. The chain has TRBV18 and TRBJ2-4, with D tentatively TRBD1 or TRBD2 (7 bases each). Trimming left V 3 bases short and J 3 bases short, with 12 bases between. The CDR3 runs 15 residues. Germline CDR1 reads KGHSH; CDR2 reads LQKENI. CDR3 nucleotide sequence: TGTGCCAGCTCACCCCAGGGGGGGGTCAAAAACATTCAGTACTTC. This encodes CASSPQGGVKNIQYF.

At least ten counts were recorded for this clonotype. This chain connects TRBV12-3 or TRBV12-4 to TRBJ2-2, with a weak D call TRBD2 (6 bases). The CDR3 contains 14 residues. Trimming shortened V by 3 bases and J by 7 bases, and 12 bases separated the two germline ends. The CDR3 region is CASSFAGPGGELFF. The CDR3 nucleotides are TGTGCCAGCAGTTTTGCGGGGCCCGGCGGGGAGCTGTTTTTT.

This clonotype was recorded at least ten times. This chain links TRBV4-1 with TRBJ2-5; D not resolved. Looked up from germline, CDR1 is MGHRA and CDR2 is YSYEKL. The V gene lost 2 bases and the J gene lost 3 bases, with 13 bases spanning the gap. This CDR3 has 15 residues. The DNA for the CDR3 is TGCGCCAGCAGCCAAAAAGTGATAATGGAAGAGACCCAGTACTTC. Its translation is CASSQKVIMEETQYF.

The V and J genes are TRBV6-5 and TRBJ1-5; D uncertain. The germline CDR1 and CDR2 sequences are MNHEY and SVGAGI. The germline V and J ends were trimmed by 5 bases and 5 bases, with 10 bases remaining between them. CDR3 length: 13 residues. CDR3 sequence: CASSRRGDQPQHF. The CDR3 nucleotides read TGTGCCAGCAGTCGACGGGGAGATCAGCCCCAGCATTTT.

Concerning this clonotype itself: It may be a read error: a sequence one base away is much more abundant. The J gene is TRBJ1-5, the V gene TRBV6-2 or TRBV6-3; D call uncertain. Germline CDR1 and CDR2: MNHEY and SVGEGT. The CDR3 has 15 residues. The germline V and J ends were trimmed by 2 bases and 4 bases, with 12 bases remaining between them. The CDR3 nucleotides are TGTGCCAGCAGTTACGGCAGGACCAAAAATCAGCCCCAGCATTTT. Protein: CASSYGRTKNQPQHF.

The chain couples TRBV2 to TRBJ1-2; D is ambiguous. V was cut by 2 bases and J by 6 bases, with 7 bases left in between. CDR3 length: 12 residues. Per germline, CDR1 SNHLY and CDR2 FYNNEI. The CDR3: CASSERGDGYTF. CDR3 DNA: TGTGCCAGCAGTGAAAGAGGCGATGGCTACACCTTC.

Ten or more counts support this clonotype. The chain has TRBV28 and TRBJ1-1, with a possible D match to TRBD1 (5 bases). The CDR3 is 15 amino acids. With 6 bases removed from V and 11 bases from J, the gap between germline ends came to 25 bases. Germline V lookup: CDR1 MDHEN, CDR2 SYDVKM. The CDR3 spells CASSFDGTGSPGAFF. The CDR3, as DNA: TGTGCCAGCAGCTTTGATGGGACTGGGAGTCCTGGCGCTTTCTTT.

This clonotype appeared many times. This chain joins TRBV29-1 and TRBJ1-2; D is unresolved. V shed 2 bases and J shed 4 bases, with 8 bases lying between them. The CDR3 is 12 residues long. Germline V gene sequence: CDR1 SQVTM, CDR2 ANQGSEA. CDR3 nucleotides: TGCAGCGTTGAATTGGCCCCCTATGGCTACACCTTC. Amino acid sequence: CSVELAPYGYTF.